Shown below are 10 T cell receptor beta chains from a single sample sequenced in a study of cytomegalovirus exposure and HLA in healthy donors. It was with 60 Vbeta and 13 Jbeta primers that the PCR ran. Profiling relied on immunoSEQ multiplex PCR, and the TCRdb table lists in-frame clones only, not all of them. The sample contains about 170,000 clones, around 74% of which appear only once. The sequencing sample was made of PBMCs. The receptors were sampled from a female donor in good health and CMV-seronegative.

V gene TRBV15 combines with J gene TRBJ2-7; 8 bases map to TRBD1. The length of the CDR3 is 16 residues. Trimming took 0 bases from V and 3 from J; bases not matched to a gene: 7. Germline V gives CDR1 LNHNV, CDR2 YYDKDF (reference sequence). In DNA, the CDR3 is TGTGCCACCAGCAGAGATGGACAGGGAGAATTCTACGAGCAGTACTTC. Translation: CATSRDGQGEFYEQYF.

The gene calls are TRBV30 and TRBJ2-1; 9 bases fit TRBD2. V lost 3 bases and J lost 6; bases outside the gene matches: 6. CDR3 length equals 14 residues. Looked up from germline, CDR1 is GTSNPN and CDR2 is SVGIG (reference sequence). The CDR3 loop reads CAWRVAGASNEQFF. The CDR3 DNA reads TGTGCCTGGAGAGTAGCGGGGGCCAGCAATGAGCAGTTCTTC.

This chain connects TRBV7-2 to TRBJ1-1, with 8 bases aligning to TRBD1. The ends lost 5 bases at V and 0 bases at J; junction bases unmatched: 8. The CDR3 totals 16 residues. CDR1 SGHTA and CDR2 FQGNSA come from the germline V gene. Written as DNA, the CDR3 is TGTGCCAGCAGCCATGGACAGGGCCGGGTGAACACTGAAGCTTTCTTT. Translating it yields CASSHGQGRVNTEAFF.

The rearrangement links TRBV30 to TRBJ1-5; D gene uncertain. V lost 0 bases to trimming and J lost 0 bases, with 3 bases between them. The CDR3 loop spans 13 amino acids. The germline CDR1 and CDR2 sequences are GTSNPN and SVGIG (reference sequence). The CDR3 DNA reads TGTGCCTGGAGTGTCTTTAGCAATCAGCCCCAGCATTTT. This gives the protein CAWSVFSNQPQHF.

V usage is TRBV7-2 and J usage is TRBJ2-7, with D perhaps matching TRBD2 (6 bases). V was cut by 3 bases and J by 2 bases, with 17 bases left in between. This CDR3 has 16 amino acids. Germline lookup yields CDR1 SGHTA and CDR2 FQGNSA. This CDR3 reads CASSFAGGDGTYEQYF. CDR3 nucleotides: TGTGCCAGCAGCTTCGCCGGCGGGGACGGAACCTACGAGCAGTACTTC.

The V and J genes are TRBV19 and TRBJ2-5; a possible D gene is TRBD1 (6 bases). Germline CDR1 is LNHDA and CDR2 is SQIVND (reference sequence). V was pared by 5 bases and J by 2 bases, with 15 bases between. The CDR3 has 15 amino acids. The CDR3: CASSGPTGKQETQYF. CDR3 in DNA: TGTGCCAGTAGTGGACCTACAGGGAAACAAGAGACCCAGTACTTC.

The V call is TRBV19, the J call TRBJ1-5; D remains ambiguous. CDR3 length equals 13 residues. V was clipped by 1 base and J by 7 bases, with 8 bases between them. Germline loops: CDR1 LNHDA, CDR2 SQIVND (reference sequence). The chain's CDR3 is CASSIGVAQPQHF. CDR3 sequence (DNA): TGTGCCAGTAGTATAGGAGTCGCCCAGCCCCAGCATTTT.

The chain joins TRBV7-9 to TRBJ2-1; D possibly corresponds to TRBD2 (5 bases). The length of the CDR3 is 11 residues. Trimming cost V 7 bases and J 9 bases, with 10 bases left between them. Germline CDR1 and CDR2: SEHNR and FQNEAQ (reference sequence). CDR3 bases: TGTGCCAGCACCTTGGGGAGTGAGCAGTTCTTC. Protein sequence: CASTLGSEQFF.

The chain has TRBV6-6 and TRBJ1-4; 11 nucleotides agree with TRBD1. Germline V lookup: CDR1 MNHNY, CDR2 SVGAGI (reference sequence). The V gene end was trimmed by 7 bases and the J gene end by 10 bases; junction bases not matched to a gene: 8. There are 14 residues in the CDR3. Written as DNA, the CDR3 is TGTGCCAGCACCCCCGGGACAGGGGGGACAAAACTGTTTTTT. It encodes CASTPGTGGTKLFF.

This clone was detected a few times. The rearrangement joins TRBV25-1 to TRBJ2-1; D might be TRBD2 (5 bases). The CDR3 totals 14 residues. Trimming removed 5 bases from V and 4 bases from J, with 12 bases in between. Germline assignment: CDR1 MGHDK and CDR2 SYGVNS. CDR3 loop: CASSRYERYNEQFF. The CDR3 coding sequence is TGTGCCAGCAGTCGTTACGAGCGGTACAATGAGCAGTTCTTC.